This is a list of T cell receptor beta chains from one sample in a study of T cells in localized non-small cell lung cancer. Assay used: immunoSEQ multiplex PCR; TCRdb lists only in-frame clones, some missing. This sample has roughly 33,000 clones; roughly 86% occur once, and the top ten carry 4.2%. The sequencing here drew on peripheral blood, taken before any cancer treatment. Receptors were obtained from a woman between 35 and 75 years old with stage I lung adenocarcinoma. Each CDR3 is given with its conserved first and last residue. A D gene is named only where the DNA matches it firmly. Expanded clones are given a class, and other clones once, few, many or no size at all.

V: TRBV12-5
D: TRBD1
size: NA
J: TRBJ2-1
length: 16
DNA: TGTGCTAGTGGTTTGCGCCCGCGGGACAGGGGTTCTGTGCAGTTCTTC
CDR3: CASGLRPRDRGSVQFF

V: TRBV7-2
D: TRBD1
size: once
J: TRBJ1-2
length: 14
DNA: TGTGCCAGCAGCTTAGCGTACAGGGGGGATGGCTACACCTTC
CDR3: CASSLAYRGDGYTF

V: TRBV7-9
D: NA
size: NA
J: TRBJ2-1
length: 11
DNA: TGTGCCAGCAGCCATAGCTATGAGCAGTTCTTC
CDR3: CASSHSYEQFF

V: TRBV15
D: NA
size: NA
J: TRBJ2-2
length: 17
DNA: TGTGCCACCAGCAGGGCAAACGTGGGGCGCGACACCGGGGAGCTGTTTTTT
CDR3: CATSRANVGRDTGELFF

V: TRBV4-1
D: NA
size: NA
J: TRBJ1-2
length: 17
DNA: TGCGCCAGCAGCCAACTGTATGAAGCGCTCTTAAACTATGGCTACACCTTC
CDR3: CASSQLYEALLNYGYTF

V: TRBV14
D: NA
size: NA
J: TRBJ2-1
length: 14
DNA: TGTGCCAGCAGCCCCCGGGAAGCTTACAATGAGCAGTTCTTC
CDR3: CASSPREAYNEQFF

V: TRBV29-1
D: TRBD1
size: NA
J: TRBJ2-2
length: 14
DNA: TGCAGCGTTAGACAGGGGACGAACACCGGGGAGCTGTTTTTT
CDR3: CSVRQGTNTGELFF

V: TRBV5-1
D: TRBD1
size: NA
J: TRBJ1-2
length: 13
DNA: TGCGCCAGCAGCGCCGAGACAGGGGCTGGCTACACCTTC
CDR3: CASSAETGAGYTF

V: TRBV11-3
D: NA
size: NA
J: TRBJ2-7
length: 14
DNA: TGTGCCAGCAGCCCTGGCGGCAGCTCCTACGAGCAGTACTTC
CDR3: CASSPGGSSYEQYF

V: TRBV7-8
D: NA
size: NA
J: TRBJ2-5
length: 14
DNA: TGTGCCAGCAGTCGTGGGGGGGCCCAAGAGACCCAGTACTTC
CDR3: CASSRGGAQETQYF

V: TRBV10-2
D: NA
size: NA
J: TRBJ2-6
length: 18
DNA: TGCGCCAGCAGCCCGAAGATGGCCATACCTTCTGGGGCCAACGTCCTGACTTTC
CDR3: CASSPKMAIPSGANVLTF

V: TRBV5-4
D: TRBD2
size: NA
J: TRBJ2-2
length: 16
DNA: TGTGCCAGCAGCTCTGGCGGGGGGTTGAACACCGGGGAGCTGTTTTTT
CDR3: CASSSGGGLNTGELFF